The 4 T cell receptor beta chains below all came from one sample that was sequenced in a study of response to subunit inactivated influenza vaccine. A single record per CDR3 protein comes from TCRdb applying MiXCR to the RT-PCR reads. The repertoire includes approximately 700,000 distinct CDR3 sequences, 11% to 15% of them detected once, and around 7% sits in the top ten. This specimen consisted of PBMCs from blood, obtained around 14 days before vaccination. The receptors stem from a man between 50 and 59 years old who received an inactivated influenza vaccine.

The rearrangement links TRBV27 to TRBJ2-3; TRBD1 aligns across 9 bases. The CDR3 spans 16 residues. The V gene end was trimmed by 5 bases and the J gene end by 1 base; junction bases not matched to a gene: 7. The germline V gene has CDR1 MNHEY and CDR2 SMNVEV (reference sequence). CDR3 DNA: TGTGCCAGCAGTCCGGGGACAGGGTGGGGCACAGATACGCAGTATTTT. Translated, it gives CASSPGTGWGTDTQYF.

This clonotype occurred once. It may be a read error: a sequence one base away is much more abundant. This sequence joins TRBV4-1 and TRBJ1-1, with D possibly being TRBD1 (6 bases). The CDR3 is made up of 16 amino acids. Between the trimmed V and J ends, which lost 1 base and 7 bases, there was a span of 19 bases. Germline lookup yields CDR1 MGHRA and CDR2 YSYEKL. CDR3 DNA sequence: TGCGCCAGCAGCCAAGCCCCGGGACACGGGATAGGTGAAGCTTTCTTT. Protein sequence: CASSQAPGHGIGEAFF.

This sequence joins TRBV12-3 or TRBV12-4 and TRBJ2-1, with D possibly being TRBD1 or TRBD2 (6 bases each). The V end lost 6 bases, the J end lost 7 bases, and 13 bases lay between the germline ends. CDR3 length: 13 amino acids. CDR3 sequence: CASRPGDINEQFF. The DNA for the CDR3 is TGTGCCAGCAGGCCGGGGGACATAAATGAGCAGTTCTTC.

This clonotype came up a few times. The V gene is TRBV28, the J gene TRBJ2-1; TRBD2 is a possible D gene (5 bases). Germline V gene data show CDR1 as MDHEN and CDR2 as SYDVKM. CDR3 length equals 15 residues. The ends were cut back, 6 bases at V and 0 bases at J, with 12 bases in the middle. The CDR3 region is CASRPAGISYNEQFF. CDR3 nucleotide sequence: TGTGCCAGCAGACCCGCCGGGATCTCCTACAATGAGCAGTTCTTC.